This T cell receptor (beta chain) appears in the sequencing data of a study of human T cells and chemical hapten exposure. In the authors' workflow: Samples held a median of around 100,000 TCRs, range 23,224–690,600. Using its own MiXCR run on the RACE reads, TCRdb lists one record per CDR3 protein. TCRdb's processing, not the authors', yielded these V and J calls. The sample gives roughly 160,000 distinct CDR3 sequences, about 14% of which show up once; 1.5% to 2% is in the top ten. This clonotype turned up a few times. Germline trimming cut 6 bases from V and 2 bases from J; bases unmatched to any gene: 5. This CDR3 is 16 amino acids long. As for time point: patch test 1, 2 weeks after DPC sensitization. Treatment: therapeutic diphenylcyclopropenone sensitization with weekly scalp DPC.

The sequencing used whole blood, collected in connection with sensitization to the hapten diphenylcyclopropenone (DPC). This sequence was found in a woman aged 25 to 39 with alopecia areata. Some clones in this sample may be carry-over from other donors' samples. The chain combines TRBV12-3 or TRBV12-4 with TRBJ2-6; TRBD1 matches at 9 bases. The CDR3 region is CASRQGARAGANVLTF. DNA of the CDR3: TGTGCCAGCAGACAGGGGGCGCGGGCTGGGGCCAACGTCCTGACTTTC.